A selection of T cell receptor beta chains follows, all from one sample in a study of T cell responses to AZD1222 COVID-19 vaccine. The table came from immunoSEQ multiplex PCR; TCRdb's copy has only in-frame clones and leaves some out. The table has approximately 180,000 clones, 88% seen once; the top ten hold 7.7%. Source: peripheral blood, taken on day 0 of AZD1222 vaccination. These receptors came from an adult in good health. Both conserved end residues are part of each CDR3. The D gene is left open where the match is weak. Rows may omit the clone size; those that give it use once, few, many or a size class.

D: -; J: TRBJ1-4; V: TRBV12-3/TRBV12-4; size: -; DNA: TGTGCCAGCAGTCCGGGCCTTGAGGAAAAACTGTTTTTT; CDR3: CASSPGLEEKLFF
D: -; J: TRBJ1-5; V: TRBV5-6; size: -; DNA: TGTGCCAGCAGTCCGGCCAGGCAAGAGGTCCAGCCCCAGCATTTT; CDR3: CASSPARQEVQPQHF
D: TRBD1; J: TRBJ2-7; V: TRBV27; size: -; DNA: TGTGCCAGCAGTTGGGGACAGGGCGGTTACGAGCAGTACTTC; CDR3: CASSWGQGGYEQYF
D: -; J: TRBJ1-1; V: TRBV18; size: -; DNA: TGTGCCAGCTCTCAAATCGGGGGCACTGAAGCTTTCTTT; CDR3: CASSQIGGTEAFF
D: -; J: TRBJ2-7; V: TRBV3-1/TRBV3-2; size: -; DNA: TGTGCCAGCAGCCATACAGAGAGCGAGCAGTACTTC; CDR3: CASSHTESEQYF
D: TRBD1; J: TRBJ2-3; V: TRBV2; size: -; DNA: TGTGCCAGCAGTGAACAGGGGGCCCCAGATACGCAGTATTTT; CDR3: CASSEQGAPDTQYF
D: -; J: TRBJ2-7; V: TRBV12-3/TRBV12-4; size: -; DNA: TGTGCCAGCAGGCATAGGGCGTACTTCGAGCAGTACTTC; CDR3: CASRHRAYFEQYF
D: TRBD2; J: TRBJ2-1; V: TRBV29-1; size: -; DNA: TGCAGCGCGGGGACTAGCGGGGGGGCTGTATCTGAGCAGTTCTTC; CDR3: CSAGTSGGAVSEQFF
D: -; J: TRBJ1-1; V: TRBV29-1; size: -; DNA: TGCAGCGTGGCGGGACCACCTCGGGACACTGAAGCTTTCTTT; CDR3: CSVAGPPRDTEAFF
D: -; J: TRBJ2-1; V: TRBV11-1; size: -; DNA: TGTGCCAGCAGCTTAGCTAGGGCTAGTTACAATGAGCAGTTCTTC; CDR3: CASSLARASYNEQFF
D: -; J: TRBJ2-3; V: TRBV18; size: -; DNA: TGTGCCAGCTCACGAGCCACAGATACGCAGTATTTT; CDR3: CASSRATDTQYF
D: -; J: TRBJ2-5; V: TRBV15; size: -; DNA: TGTGCCACCAGCCCACGCGGCGAGGGCTCGAGAGAGACCCAGTACTTC; CDR3: CATSPRGEGSRETQYF
D: -; J: TRBJ2-3; V: TRBV7-8; size: -; DNA: TGTGCCAGCAGCCCTGGGACCAGCCCAAGTCGGCTGTATTTT; CDR3: CASSPGTSPSRLYF
D: -; J: TRBJ2-3; V: TRBV5-1; size: -; DNA: TGCGCCAGCAGTTCTCCTGGGGTCGATACGCAGTATTTT; CDR3: CASSSPGVDTQYF
D: -; J: TRBJ2-7; V: TRBV10-3; size: -; DNA: TGTGCCATCAGTGACCAGACAGGGAGGGACGAGCAGTACTTC; CDR3: CAISDQTGRDEQYF
D: TRBD1; J: TRBJ1-5; V: TRBV5-8; size: -; DNA: TGTGCCAGCAGCCCAGGGACAGGGAGCAATCAGCCCCAGCATTTT; CDR3: CASSPGTGSNQPQHF
D: TRBD1; J: TRBJ1-1; V: TRBV30; size: -; DNA: TGTGCCTGGAAGGGACAGGGTATGGGGTACACTGAAGCTTTCTTT; CDR3: CAWKGQGMGYTEAFF
D: TRBD1; J: TRBJ2-3; V: TRBV12-5; size: -; DNA: TGTGCTAGTGGTTTGGGACAGGGTGGCATTCAGGATACGCAGTATTTT; CDR3: CASGLGQGGIQDTQYF
D: TRBD1; J: TRBJ1-2; V: TRBV5-6; size: -; DNA: TGTGCCAGCAGCTTATACAGGGGCCGGGAAAACTATGGCTACACCTTC; CDR3: CASSLYRGRENYGYTF
D: -; J: TRBJ2-7; V: TRBV6-5; size: -; DNA: TGTGCCAGCAGTATGTCCCGGGGGACCTACGAGCAGTACTTC; CDR3: CASSMSRGTYEQYF
D: TRBD2; J: TRBJ2-1; V: TRBV28; size: -; DNA: TGTGCCAGCAGTTTATTCAGCGGGGGCTACTACAATGAGCAGTTCTTC; CDR3: CASSLFSGGYYNEQFF
D: -; J: TRBJ2-3; V: TRBV19; size: -; DNA: TGTGCCAGTAGTGAGGGTTCCACAGATACGCAGTATTTT; CDR3: CASSEGSTDTQYF
D: -; J: TRBJ2-7; V: TRBV7-9; size: -; DNA: TGTGCCAGCAGCTTTTGGGAAGGCCCGTCGGGGCAGTACTTC; CDR3: CASSFWEGPSGQYF
D: TRBD1; J: TRBJ2-5; V: TRBV27; size: -; DNA: TGTGCCAGCAGTTTAAGGTTGACAGGGGGCGGAGAGACCCAGTACTTC; CDR3: CASSLRLTGGGETQYF
D: -; J: TRBJ2-3; V: TRBV11-2; size: -; DNA: TGTGCCAGCAATCCTAGCGCTTACACAGATACGCAGTATTTT; CDR3: CASNPSAYTDTQYF
D: -; J: TRBJ2-7; V: TRBV4-1; size: -; DNA: TGCGCCAGCAGCCAAGATCGGGGGACGAACGAGCAGTACTTC; CDR3: CASSQDRGTNEQYF
D: -; J: TRBJ1-2; V: TRBV20-1; size: once; DNA: TGCAGTGCTAGAGTAGCAGCTGGCTACACCTTC; CDR3: CSARVAAGYTF
D: -; J: TRBJ2-2; V: TRBV6-5; size: -; DNA: TGTGCCAGCAGTTACCCCCATGGAGGGTTGACCGGGGAGCTGTTTTTT; CDR3: CASSYPHGGLTGELFF
D: TRBD1; J: TRBJ2-2; V: TRBV6-5; size: -; DNA: TGTGCCAGCAGCATACAGGGGAGCACCGGGGAGCTGTTTTTT; CDR3: CASSIQGSTGELFF
D: -; J: TRBJ1-2; V: TRBV2; size: -; DNA: TGTGCCAGCGGAGGACTCGGAGACGGGAGGGGCTACACCTTC; CDR3: CASGGLGDGRGYTF
D: -; J: TRBJ2-3; V: TRBV4-1; size: -; DNA: TGCGCCAGCAGCGAACATATATCGACGGATTTTGACACAGATACGCAGTATTTT; CDR3: CASSEHISTDFDTDTQYF